A selection of T cell receptor beta chains follows, all from one sample in a study of long-term antiretroviral therapy in people with HIV. This table comes from immunoSEQ multiplex PCR, and its TCRdb copy is limited to in-frame clones, with some not included. Counted here are roughly 44,000 clones, roughly 96% occurring once; the ten biggest clones make up 2.7%. The source material was unsorted PBMCs, sampled 3.7 years after starting antiretroviral therapy. The source of these receptors is a woman aged 45-65 years with HIV. The CDR3 runs from the conserved cysteine through the conserved F or W. D genes are given only for firm matches. Only part of the rows carry a size: once, few, many, or a class if the clone is expanded.

size | J | length | V | D | CDR3 | DNA
once | TRBJ2-6 | 17 | TRBV15 | NA | CATSREGISSGANVLTF | TGTGCCACCAGCAGAGAGGGCATTAGCTCTGGGGCCAACGTCCTGACTTTC
NA | TRBJ2-3 | 13 | TRBV7-9 | TRBD2 | CASSQLATDTQYF | TGTGCCAGCAGCCAACTAGCGACAGATACGCAGTATTTT
NA | TRBJ2-5 | 14 | TRBV11-2 | NA | CASSLLGIGETQYF | TGTGCCAGCAGCTTATTGGGGATTGGAGAGACCCAGTACTTC
NA | TRBJ1-1 | 13 | TRBV5-6 | NA | CASSLARAASAFF | TGTGCCAGCAGCTTGGCCAGGGCCGCAAGTGCTTTCTTT
NA | TRBJ1-1 | 13 | TRBV2 | NA | CASSVRKNTEAFF | TGTGCCAGCAGTGTAAGGAAGAACACTGAAGCTTTCTTT
NA | TRBJ1-2 | 15 | TRBV7-9 | TRBD1 | CASSSLDRGSGGYTF | TGTGCCAGCAGCTCATTGGACAGGGGAAGTGGAGGCTACACCTTC
once | TRBJ1-2 | 14 | TRBV7-2 | NA | CASSLGGLSSGYTF | TGTGCCAGCAGCTTGGGGGGACTGTCGAGTGGCTACACCTTC
NA | TRBJ1-2 | 12 | TRBV10-3 | NA | CATWTDNYGYTF | TGTGCCACCTGGACAGATAACTATGGCTACACCTTC
NA | TRBJ1-2 | 15 | TRBV2 | NA | CASRPTGTHNYGYTF | TGTGCCAGCAGACCAACCGGGACACATAACTATGGCTACACCTTC
NA | TRBJ1-2 | 17 | TRBV9 | TRBD1 | CASSVGLIGTGFYGYTF | TGTGCCAGCAGCGTGGGCTTAATCGGGACAGGGTTCTATGGCTACACCTTC
once | TRBJ2-7 | 14 | TRBV7-3 | NA | CASSLTGPQGEQYF | TGTGCCAGCAGCTTAACGGGACCACAAGGGGAGCAGTACTTC
once | TRBJ2-7 | 12 | TRBV10-3 | NA | CATTGLYYEQYF | TGTGCCACCACCGGACTCTACTACGAGCAGTACTTC
NA | TRBJ1-4 | 14 | TRBV5-1 | NA | CASSLTLNDEKLFF | TGCGCCAGCAGTTTGACTCTGAACGATGAAAAACTGTTTTTT
NA | TRBJ1-1 | 13 | TRBV19 | NA | CASNPGPHTEAFF | TGTGCCAGTAACCCAGGGCCCCACACTGAAGCTTTCTTT
NA | TRBJ1-4 | 15 | TRBV7-9 | NA | CASSFIEQGWEKLFF | TGTGCCAGCAGCTTTATTGAACAGGGATGGGAAAAACTGTTTTTT
NA | TRBJ2-1 | 18 | TRBV4-3 | TRBD2 | CASSPGLAGPSSYNEQFF | TGCGCCAGCAGCCCCGGACTAGCGGGGCCCAGCTCCTACAATGAGCAGTTCTTC
NA | TRBJ2-1 | 16 | TRBV9 | TRBD2 | CASSVGLAGIQGEQFF | TGTGCCAGCAGCGTAGGACTAGCGGGTATTCAAGGTGAGCAGTTCTTC
NA | TRBJ2-3 | 14 | TRBV7-3 | NA | CASSLVGGADTQYF | TGTGCCAGCAGCTTAGTCGGCGGGGCAGATACGCAGTATTTT
NA | TRBJ1-1 | 13 | TRBV7-7 | NA | CASSLRMNTEAFF | TGTGCTAGCAGCCTTCGTATGAACACTGAAGCTTTCTTT
NA | TRBJ1-1 | 14 | TRBV30 | NA | CAWRSGQYSTEAFF | TGTGCCTGGAGGTCCGGGCAGTATAGCACTGAAGCTTTCTTT
NA | TRBJ2-7 | 13 | TRBV29-1 | TRBD1 | CSVVGTAPYEQYF | TGCAGCGTTGTCGGGACAGCCCCCTACGAGCAGTACTTC
NA | TRBJ1-5 | 14 | TRBV18 | NA | CASSPRPSNQPQHF | TGTGCCAGCTCACCACGTCCTAGCAATCAGCCCCAGCATTTT
NA | TRBJ1-6 | 14 | TRBV5-6 | TRBD1 | CASSLNRGNSPLHF | TGTGCCAGCAGCTTGAACAGGGGTAATTCACCCCTCCACTTT
NA | TRBJ2-7 | 14 | TRBV4-2 | TRBD2 | CASSQEGGVHEQYF | TGTGCCAGCAGCCAAGAGGGGGGGGTCCACGAGCAGTACTTC
NA | TRBJ2-2 | 16 | TRBV11-3 | TRBD1 | CASSLDRVGTTGELFF | TGTGCCAGCAGCTTGGACAGGGTAGGAACCACCGGGGAGCTGTTTTTT
NA | TRBJ2-2 | 18 | TRBV5-1 | TRBD2 | CASSPSTSGGGTTGELFF | TGCGCCAGCAGCCCATCGACTAGCGGGGGGGGGACCACCGGGGAGCTGTTTTTT
NA | TRBJ1-2 | 14 | TRBV6-6 | TRBD1 | CASSEGGQGGGYTF | TGTGCCAGCAGTGAGGGGGGACAGGGCGGCGGCTACACCTTC
few | TRBJ1-6 | 15 | TRBV6-5 | NA | CASSSNQGRNSPLHF | TGTGCCAGCAGTTCCAATCAGGGTAGGAATTCACCCCTCCACTTT
NA | TRBJ2-3 | 14 | TRBV2 | TRBD1 | CASSGTGVPDTQYF | TGTGCCAGCTCCGGGACAGGGGTCCCAGATACGCAGTATTTT
NA | TRBJ2-3 | 13 | TRBV2 | NA | CASLTGRADTQYF | TGTGCCAGCTTGACCGGTCGTGCAGATACGCAGTATTTT
NA | TRBJ2-1 | 15 | TRBV6-5 | NA | CASSYVAGSPYEQFF | TGTGCCAGCAGTTATGTGGCAGGCAGCCCGTATGAGCAGTTCTTC
NA | TRBJ1-3 | 17 | TRBV7-6 | NA | CASSSDSSIYSGNTIYF | TGTGCCAGCAGCTCGGACAGTAGTATTTACTCTGGAAACACCATATATTTT
NA | TRBJ1-6 | 12 | TRBV29-1 | NA | CSVGNGGSPLHF | TGCAGCGTTGGTAACGGTGGTTCACCCCTCCACTTT
few | TRBJ1-3 | 18 | TRBV5-1 | NA | CASSLASFGTFSGNTIYF | TGCGCCAGCAGCTTGGCCTCTTTTGGGACTTTCTCTGGAAACACCATATATTTT
NA | TRBJ1-3 | 14 | TRBV6-5 | NA | CASSPLDSGNTIYF | TGTGCCAGCAGTCCCCTGGACTCTGGAAACACCATATATTTT
NA | TRBJ1-2 | 13 | TRBV6-5 | NA | CASSTGESYGYTF | TGTGCCAGCAGTACGGGGGAAAGCTATGGCTACACCTTC
NA | TRBJ2-7 | 16 | TRBV5-1 | TRBD2 | CASSHSGTSGSYEQYF | TGCGCCAGCAGCCATTCCGGGACTAGCGGGTCCTACGAGCAGTACTTC
NA | TRBJ1-1 | 12 | TRBV30 | TRBD1 | CAWEGQSIEAFF | TGTGCCTGGGAGGGACAGTCCATTGAAGCTTTCTTT
NA | TRBJ2-2 | 15 | TRBV9 | NA | CASSVDGGNTGELFF | TGTGCCAGCAGCGTAGATGGCGGGAACACCGGGGAGCTGTTTTTT
NA | TRBJ2-5 | 16 | TRBV11-2 | TRBD2 | CASSLIGGGALETQYF | TGTGCCAGCAGCTTAATAGGCGGGGGGGCGTTAGAGACCCAGTACTTC
NA | TRBJ2-5 | 14 | TRBV7-3 | TRBD1 | CASSLDRTAETQYF | TGTGCCAGCAGCTTGGACAGGACGGCGGAGACCCAGTACTTC
NA | TRBJ2-5 | 16 | TRBV4-3 | NA | CASSQDPGLQRGTQYF | TGCGCCAGCAGCCAAGACCCGGGGCTCCAAAGGGGGACCCAGTACTTC
NA | TRBJ1-5 | 15 | TRBV6-6 | NA | CASSRGGEVNQPQHF | TGTGCCAGCAGTCGGGGGGGCGAAGTCAATCAGCCCCAGCATTTT
NA | TRBJ1-1 | 15 | TRBV5-1 | NA | CASSRPGRGNTEAFF | TGCGCCAGCAGCCGTCCGGGGAGAGGGAACACTGAAGCTTTCTTT
NA | TRBJ2-2 | 13 | TRBV19 | NA | CASSISQGGELFF | TGTGCCAGTAGTATCTCTCAGGGCGGGGAGCTGTTTTTT
NA | TRBJ2-1 | 17 | TRBV4-2 | NA | CASSQNYRTHSYNEQFF | TGTGCCAGCAGCCAAAATTACAGGACACACTCCTACAATGAGCAGTTCTTC
once | TRBJ2-5 | 11 | TRBV27 | NA | CASTAGETQYF | TGTGCCAGCACCGCGGGGGAGACCCAGTACTTC
NA | TRBJ2-3 | 15 | TRBV5-4 | TRBD2 | CASSLEVGRGDTQYF | TGTGCCAGCAGCTTGGAAGTGGGGAGGGGAGATACGCAGTATTTT
NA | TRBJ1-1 | 13 | TRBV7-3 | NA | CASSLGTAREAFF | TGTGCCAGCAGCTTAGGAACAGCAAGGGAAGCTTTCTTT
NA | TRBJ2-2 | 14 | TRBV2 | NA | CASSEQGRTGELFF | TGTGCCAGCAGCGAACAGGGTAGGACCGGGGAGCTGTTTTTT
NA | TRBJ2-1 | 19 | TRBV5-1 | TRBD2 | CASSLRLAGGPSSYNEQFF | TGCGCCAGCAGCTTGCGACTAGCGGGGGGGCCGAGCTCCTACAATGAGCAGTTCTTC
NA | TRBJ1-2 | 14 | TRBV11-2 | TRBD1 | CASSLGDSNYGYTF | TGTGCCAGCAGCTTAGGGGACAGCAACTATGGCTACACCTTC
NA | TRBJ2-2 | 15 | TRBV7-6 | NA | CASSASGQNTGELFF | TGTGCCAGCAGCGCTTCGGGACAGAACACCGGGGAGCTGTTTTTT
once | TRBJ1-2 | 15 | TRBV4-1 | TRBD1 | CASSQSPQGAGGYTF | TGCGCCAGCAGCCAAAGCCCACAGGGGGCCGGCGGCTACACCTTC
NA | TRBJ2-7 | 13 | TRBV4-1 | NA | CASSLVGLDEQYF | TGCGCCAGCAGCCTTGTTGGGTTGGACGAGCAGTACTTC
NA | TRBJ2-1 | 14 | TRBV29-1 | TRBD1 | CSVDGQGLYNEQFF | TGCAGCGTTGACGGACAGGGTCTTTACAATGAGCAGTTCTTC
NA | TRBJ2-3 | 19 | TRBV27 | NA | CASGRRSGKAFYSTDTQYF | TGTGCCAGCGGACGACGTTCGGGCAAGGCTTTCTATAGCACAGATACGCAGTATTTT
NA | TRBJ2-7 | 14 | TRBV6-1 | NA | CASSGVGLTYEQYF | TGTGCCAGCAGTGGAGTAGGCCTAACCTACGAGCAGTACTTC
NA | TRBJ1-2 | 14 | TRBV5-8 | NA | CASTSAHTNYGYTF | TGTGCCAGCACCTCCGCACATACTAACTATGGCTACACCTTC
NA | TRBJ1-1 | 14 | TRBV10-3 | NA | CAISEGDVDTEAFF | TGTGCCATCAGTGAGGGGGATGTGGACACTGAAGCTTTCTTT